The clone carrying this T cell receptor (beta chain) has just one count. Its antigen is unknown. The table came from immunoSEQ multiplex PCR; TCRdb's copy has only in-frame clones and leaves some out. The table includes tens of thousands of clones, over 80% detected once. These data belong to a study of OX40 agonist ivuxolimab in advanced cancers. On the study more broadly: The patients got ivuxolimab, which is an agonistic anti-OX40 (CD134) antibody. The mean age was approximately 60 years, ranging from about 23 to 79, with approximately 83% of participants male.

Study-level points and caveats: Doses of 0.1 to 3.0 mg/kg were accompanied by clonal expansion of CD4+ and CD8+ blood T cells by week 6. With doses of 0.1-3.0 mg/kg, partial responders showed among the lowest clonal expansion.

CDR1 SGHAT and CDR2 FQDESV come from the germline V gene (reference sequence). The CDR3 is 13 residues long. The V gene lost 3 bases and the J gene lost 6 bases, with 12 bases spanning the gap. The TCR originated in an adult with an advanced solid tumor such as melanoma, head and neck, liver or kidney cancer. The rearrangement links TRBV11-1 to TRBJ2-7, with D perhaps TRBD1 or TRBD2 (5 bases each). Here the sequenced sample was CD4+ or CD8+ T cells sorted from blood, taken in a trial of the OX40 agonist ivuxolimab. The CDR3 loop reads CASSFEGFSEQYF. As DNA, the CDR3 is TGTGCCAGCAGCTTCGAGGGGTTCTCCGAGCAGTACTTC.